The clone carrying this TCR beta chain was observed many times. The antigen is unknown. Germline V gene lookup returns CDR1 SGHTA and CDR2 FQGNSA. With V trimmed by 5 bases and J by 9 bases, 16 bases remained unmatched. The CDR3 is 16 amino acids. This sample was taken from a study of T cell repertoires in cytomegalovirus infection. The wider study: Carrying CMV and the relevant HLA type showed in public TCR beta signatures. Study outcomes and limitations: Ex vivo responses were dominated by HLA-C-restricted CMV-specific TCR beta clonotypes. Pooled public TCR beta family frequency picked out CMV carriers with the relevant HLA.

Each CDR3 protein is one row after TCRdb ran MiXCR on the reads. The sample consists of roughly 280,000 distinct CDR3 sequences, over 8% of them appearing once. The chain recombines TRBV7-2 with TRBJ2-1; TRBD1 matches 7 bases. The sample comprised PBMCs. This sequence was found in a human donor in good health (CMV status not recorded). Some clones in this sample may be carry-over from other donors' samples. The chain's CDR3 is CASSNPKGAGFGEQFF. The CDR3 region has the DNA TGTGCCAGCAGCAATCCTAAGGGGGCGGGTTTCGGTGAGCAGTTCTTC. Filled out from reference TRBV7-2 and TRBJ2-1, the complete variable domain reads GAGVSQSPSNKVTEKGKDVELRCDPISGHTALYWYRQSLGQGLEFLIYFQGNSAPDKSGLPSDRFSAERTGGSVSTLTIQRTQQEDSAVYLCASSNPKGAGFGEQFFGPGTRLTVL.